This TCR beta chain was sequenced in a study of blood T cell repertoires in COVID-19. About the research overall: The United States, Italy and Spain supplied acute and convalescent COVID-19 samples. T cells, B-cell-depleted T cells, or PBMCs provided the cDNA or gDNA that served as material.

This CDR3 has 16 residues. CDR1 and CDR2 (germline): MNHNS, SASEGT. The germline V and J ends were trimmed by 1 base and 11 bases, with 20 bases remaining between them. In the authors' methods: Scientists estimated how many nucleated cells there were by amplifying reference gene primers. Sequencing was performed with immunoSEQ multiplex PCR; in TCRdb, only in-frame clones are kept and a portion is missing. V and J calls and clone size are as listed in that table; D and trimming were resolved from the DNA. The data show 130,000 or so clones, roughly four fifths seen once. Donors were grouped by their self-reported clinical history.

The rearrangement joins TRBV6-1 to TRBJ1-4; a weak D match, TRBD1 (6 bases). Sequenced: PBMCs or T cells enriched from blood (not recorded which). This clonotype originated in a man aged 40-50 years with acute COVID-19. The CDR3: CASSEVGARVDGKLFF. CDR3 bases: TGTGCCAGCAGTGAAGTGGGGGCCCGGGTAGATGGGAAACTGTTTTTT.